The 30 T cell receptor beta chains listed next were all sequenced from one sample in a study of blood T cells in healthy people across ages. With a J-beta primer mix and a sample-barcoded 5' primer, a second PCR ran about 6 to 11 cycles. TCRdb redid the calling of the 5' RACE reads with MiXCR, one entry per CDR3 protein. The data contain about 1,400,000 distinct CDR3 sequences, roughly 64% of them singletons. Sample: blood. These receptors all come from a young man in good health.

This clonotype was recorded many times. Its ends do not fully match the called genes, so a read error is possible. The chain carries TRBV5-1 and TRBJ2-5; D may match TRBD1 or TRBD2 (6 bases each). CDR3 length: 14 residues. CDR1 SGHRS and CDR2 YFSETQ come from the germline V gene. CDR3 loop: CASSPGGGQETQYF. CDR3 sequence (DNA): TGTGCCAGCAGCCCCGGAGGGGGGCAAGAGACCCAGTACTTC.

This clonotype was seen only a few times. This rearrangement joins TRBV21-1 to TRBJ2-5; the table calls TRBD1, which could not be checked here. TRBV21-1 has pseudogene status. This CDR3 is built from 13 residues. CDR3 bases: TGTGCCAGCATGGGACAGGGGCAAGAGACCCAGTACTTC. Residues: CASMGQGQETQYF.

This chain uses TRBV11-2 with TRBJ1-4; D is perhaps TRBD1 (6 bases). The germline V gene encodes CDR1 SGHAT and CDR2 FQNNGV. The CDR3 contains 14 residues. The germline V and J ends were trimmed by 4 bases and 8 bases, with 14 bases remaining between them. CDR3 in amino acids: CASSSTDSFEKLFF. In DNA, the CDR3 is TGTGCCAGCAGCTCTACGGACAGTTTCGAAAAACTGTTTTTT.

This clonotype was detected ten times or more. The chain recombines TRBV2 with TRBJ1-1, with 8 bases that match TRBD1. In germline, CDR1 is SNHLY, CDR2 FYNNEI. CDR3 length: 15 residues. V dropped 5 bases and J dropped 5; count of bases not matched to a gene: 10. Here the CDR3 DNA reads TGTGCCAGCAGTCTAGGACAGGGCGGAGGGACTGAAGCTTTCTTT. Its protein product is CASSLGQGGGTEAFF.

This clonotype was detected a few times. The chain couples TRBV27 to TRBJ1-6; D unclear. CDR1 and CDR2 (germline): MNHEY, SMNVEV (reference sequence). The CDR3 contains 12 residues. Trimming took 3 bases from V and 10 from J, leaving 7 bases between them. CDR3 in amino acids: CASSFRTSPLHF. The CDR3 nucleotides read TGTGCCAGCAGTTTTCGGACCTCACCCCTCCACTTT.

The DNA for the CDR3 is TGCGCCAGCAGCTTACTAGCGGCACCGGGCGAGCAGTACTTC. Protein: CASSLLAAPGEQYF. This sequence joins TRBV5-1 and TRBJ2-7, with 8 positions matching TRBD2. J gave up 6 bases and V 2 bases, and 7 bases lay outside the gene matches. CDR1 is SGHRS and CDR2 is YFSETQ in the germline V gene. This CDR3 is built from 14 residues.

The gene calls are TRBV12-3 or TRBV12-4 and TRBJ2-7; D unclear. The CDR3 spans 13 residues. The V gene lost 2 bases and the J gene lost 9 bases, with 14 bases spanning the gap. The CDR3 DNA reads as TGTGCCAGCAGTTTAACCTCCAGGTTCGTGCAGTACTTC. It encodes CASSLTSRFVQYF.

The CDR3 nucleotides are TGTGCCAGCAGTAAAATGACAGAACCGAACACTGAAGCTTTCTTT. Translating gives CASSKMTEPNTEAFF. The chain is built from TRBV6-6 and TRBJ1-1; D might be TRBD1 (5 bases). The V gene's germline CDR1 is MNHNY and CDR2 SVGAGI (reference sequence). CDR3 length: 15 residues. V lost 5 bases, J lost 1 base, and 14 bases lay in between.

The CDR3 spells CASSWGSADTQYF. CDR3 DNA: TGTGCCAGCAGCTGGGGGAGTGCAGATACGCAGTATTTT. The J gene is TRBJ2-3, the V gene TRBV11-3; perhaps D is TRBD1 or TRBD2 (5 bases each). CDR1 and CDR2 (germline): SGHNT, YENEEA. V gave up 4 bases and J gave up 4 bases, with 9 bases separating them. The CDR3 totals 13 residues.

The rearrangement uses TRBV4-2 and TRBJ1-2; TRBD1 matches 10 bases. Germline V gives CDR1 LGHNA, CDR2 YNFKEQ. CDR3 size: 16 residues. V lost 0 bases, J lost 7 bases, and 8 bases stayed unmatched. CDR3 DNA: TGTGCCAGCAGCCAAGATCGAGCAAGGACAGGGGGTGGCTACACCTTC. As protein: CASSQDRARTGGGYTF.

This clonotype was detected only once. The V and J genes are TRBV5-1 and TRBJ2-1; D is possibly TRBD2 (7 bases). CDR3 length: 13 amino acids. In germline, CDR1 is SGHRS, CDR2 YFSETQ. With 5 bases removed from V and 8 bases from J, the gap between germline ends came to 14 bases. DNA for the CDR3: TGCGCCAGCAGAGCTCCCGGGGGGCATGAGCAGTTCTTC. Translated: CASRAPGGHEQFF.

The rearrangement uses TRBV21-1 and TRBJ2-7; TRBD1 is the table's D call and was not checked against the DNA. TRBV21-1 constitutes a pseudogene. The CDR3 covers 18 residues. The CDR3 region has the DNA TGTGCCAGCAGCACCAACGTGGTAGACAGCTCGGTGAGGTTATGGCAGTACTTC. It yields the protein CASSTNVVDSSVRLWQYF.

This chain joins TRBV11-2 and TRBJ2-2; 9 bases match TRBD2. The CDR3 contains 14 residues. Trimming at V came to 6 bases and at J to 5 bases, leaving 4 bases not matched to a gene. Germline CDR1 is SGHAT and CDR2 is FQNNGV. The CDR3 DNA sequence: TGTGCCAGCAGGCGACTAGCGGCTACCGGGGAGCTGTTTTTT. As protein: CASRRLAATGELFF.

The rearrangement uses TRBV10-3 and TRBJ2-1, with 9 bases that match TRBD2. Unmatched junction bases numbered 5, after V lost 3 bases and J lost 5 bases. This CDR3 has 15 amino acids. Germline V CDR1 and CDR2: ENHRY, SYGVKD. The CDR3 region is CAISDESGGHNEQFF. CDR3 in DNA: TGTGCCATCAGTGATGAAAGCGGGGGGCACAATGAGCAGTTCTTC.

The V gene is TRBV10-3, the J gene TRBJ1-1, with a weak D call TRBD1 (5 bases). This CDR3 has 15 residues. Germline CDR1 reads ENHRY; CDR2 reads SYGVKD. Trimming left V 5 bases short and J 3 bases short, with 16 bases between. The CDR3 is CAISSDMGGDTEAFF. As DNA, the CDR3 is TGTGCCATCAGTTCTGATATGGGGGGTGACACTGAAGCTTTCTTT.

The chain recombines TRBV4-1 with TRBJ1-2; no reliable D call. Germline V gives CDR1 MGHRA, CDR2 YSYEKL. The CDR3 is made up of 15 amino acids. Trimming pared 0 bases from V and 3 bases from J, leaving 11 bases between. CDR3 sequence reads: CASSQEEGLDYGYTF. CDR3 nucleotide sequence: TGCGCCAGCAGCCAAGAAGAGGGATTGGACTATGGCTACACCTTC.

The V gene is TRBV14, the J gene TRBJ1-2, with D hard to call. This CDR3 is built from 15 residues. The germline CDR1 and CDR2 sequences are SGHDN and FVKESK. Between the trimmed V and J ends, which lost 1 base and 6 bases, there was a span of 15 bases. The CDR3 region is CASSQVGLHSHGYTF. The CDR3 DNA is TGTGCCAGCAGCCAAGTCGGTCTACACTCCCATGGCTACACCTTC.

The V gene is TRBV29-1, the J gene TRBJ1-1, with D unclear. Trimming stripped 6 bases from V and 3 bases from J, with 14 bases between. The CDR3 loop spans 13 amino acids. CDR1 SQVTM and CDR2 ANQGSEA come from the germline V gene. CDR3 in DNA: TGCAGCGTGAGAATTGGGTCCGACACTGAAGCTTTCTTT. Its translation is CSVRIGSDTEAFF.

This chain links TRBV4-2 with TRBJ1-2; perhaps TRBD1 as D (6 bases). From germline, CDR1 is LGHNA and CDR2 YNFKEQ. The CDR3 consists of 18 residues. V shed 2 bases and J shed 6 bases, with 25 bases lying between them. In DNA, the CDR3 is TGTGCCAGCAGCCAATCCCCTCGGAGGAGACAGGCGGGACATGGCTACACCTTC. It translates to CASSQSPRRRQAGHGYTF.

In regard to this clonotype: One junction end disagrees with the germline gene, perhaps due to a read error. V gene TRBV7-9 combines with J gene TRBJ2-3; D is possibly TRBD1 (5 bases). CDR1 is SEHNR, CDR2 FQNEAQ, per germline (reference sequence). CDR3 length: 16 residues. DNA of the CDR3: TGTGCCAGCAGCGAGACCGGACCTAGGGGCACGGATACGCAGTATTTT. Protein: CASSETGPRGTDTQYF.

In nucleotides, the CDR3 is TGTGCCAGCAGCTTCTGGGGGGAGGGCTACACCTTC. This gives the protein CASSFWGEGYTF. This chain connects TRBV6-5 to TRBJ1-2; TRBD1 is a possible D gene (5 bases). The germline gives CDR1 MNHEY, CDR2 SVGAGI. The CDR3 runs to 12 residues. V was shortened by 6 bases and J by 8 bases, with 13 bases between the two germline ends.

Here the CDR3 DNA reads TGTGCCAGCAGTTGGGCTGGGCAGGGGGGGTACGAGCAGTACTTC. It yields the protein CASSWAGQGGYEQYF. The genes are TRBV27 and TRBJ2-7; D may correspond to TRBD1 or TRBD2 (7 bases each). V was pared by 4 bases and J by 4 bases, with 17 bases between. The germline V gene encodes CDR1 MNHEY and CDR2 SMNVEV (reference sequence). CDR3 length equals 15 residues.

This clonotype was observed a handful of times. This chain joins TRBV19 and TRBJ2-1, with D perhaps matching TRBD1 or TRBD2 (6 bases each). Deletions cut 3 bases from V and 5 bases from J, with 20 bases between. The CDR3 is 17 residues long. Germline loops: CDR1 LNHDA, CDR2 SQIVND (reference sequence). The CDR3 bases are TGTGCCAGTAGTATCGTCCGTGAGTCCGGGGGCCACAATGAGCAGTTCTTC. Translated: CASSIVRESGGHNEQFF.

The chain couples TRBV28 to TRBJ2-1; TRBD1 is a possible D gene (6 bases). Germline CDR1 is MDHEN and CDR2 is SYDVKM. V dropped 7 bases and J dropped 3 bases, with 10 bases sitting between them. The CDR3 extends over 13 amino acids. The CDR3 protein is CASIRDNYNEQFF. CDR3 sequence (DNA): TGTGCCAGCATTCGGGACAACTACAATGAGCAGTTCTTC.

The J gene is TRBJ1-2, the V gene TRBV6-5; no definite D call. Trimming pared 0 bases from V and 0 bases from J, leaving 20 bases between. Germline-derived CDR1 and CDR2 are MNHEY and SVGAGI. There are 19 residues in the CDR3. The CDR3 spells CASSYSRIGSEPTNYGYTF. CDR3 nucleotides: TGTGCCAGCAGTTACTCGAGGATCGGTTCAGAGCCCACTAACTATGGCTACACCTTC.

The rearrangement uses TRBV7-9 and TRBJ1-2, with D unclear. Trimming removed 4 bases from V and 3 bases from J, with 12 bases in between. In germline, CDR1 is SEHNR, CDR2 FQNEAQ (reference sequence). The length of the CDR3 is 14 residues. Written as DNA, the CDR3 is TGTGCCAGCAGCTCTACCGGGCCGGACTATGGCTACACCTTC. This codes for CASSSTGPDYGYTF.

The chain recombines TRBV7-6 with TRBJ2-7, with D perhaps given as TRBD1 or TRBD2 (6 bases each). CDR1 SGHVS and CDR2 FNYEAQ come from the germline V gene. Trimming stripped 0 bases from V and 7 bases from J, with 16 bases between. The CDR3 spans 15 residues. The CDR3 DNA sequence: TGTGCCAGCAGCTTAGCTCTAGGGGGGCCCAATGAGCAGTACTTC. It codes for CASSLALGGPNEQYF. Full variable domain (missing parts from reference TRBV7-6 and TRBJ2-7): GAGVSQSPRYKVTKRGQDVALRCDPISGHVSLYWYRQALGQGPEFLTYFNYEAQQDKSGLPNDRFSAERPEGSISTLTIQRTEQRDSAMYRCASSLALGGPNEQYFGPGTRLTVT.

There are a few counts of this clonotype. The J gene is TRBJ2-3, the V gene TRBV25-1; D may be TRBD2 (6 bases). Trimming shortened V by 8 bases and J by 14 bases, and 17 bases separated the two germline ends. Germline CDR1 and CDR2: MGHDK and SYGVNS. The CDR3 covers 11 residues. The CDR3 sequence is CASPERGGWYF. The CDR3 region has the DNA TGTGCCAGCCCCGAGAGGGGAGGATGGTATTTT. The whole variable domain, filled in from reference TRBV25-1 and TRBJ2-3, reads EADIYQTPRYLVIGTGKKITLECSQTMGHDKMYWYQQDPGMELHLIHYSYGVNSTEKGDLSSESTVSRIRTEHFPLTLESARPSHTSQYLCASPERGGWYFGPGTRLTVL.

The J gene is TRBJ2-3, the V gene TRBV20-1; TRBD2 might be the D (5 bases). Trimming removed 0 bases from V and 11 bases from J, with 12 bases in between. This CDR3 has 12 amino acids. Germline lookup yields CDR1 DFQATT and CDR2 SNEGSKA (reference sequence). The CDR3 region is CSARDWEEGQYF. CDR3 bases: TGCAGTGCTAGAGATTGGGAAGAGGGGCAGTATTTT.

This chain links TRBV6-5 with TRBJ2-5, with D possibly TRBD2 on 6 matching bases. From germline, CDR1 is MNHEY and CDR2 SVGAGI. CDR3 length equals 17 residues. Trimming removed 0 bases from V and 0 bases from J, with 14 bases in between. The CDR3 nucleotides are TGTGCCAGCAGTTACTCGATATTGGCGGGGTACCAAGAGACCCAGTACTTC. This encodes CASSYSILAGYQETQYF.